The 10 T cell receptor beta chains below were found in one sample sequenced in a study of blood T cell repertoires in COVID-19. Assay: immunoSEQ multiplex PCR; the TCRdb copy retains only in-frame clones and omits some. This sample has approximately 300,000 clones, with around 82% found just once. Material for sequencing was peripheral blood. These receptors were collected from a woman aged 50 to 65 with acute or convalescent COVID-19.

This clone came up once. This rearrangement joins TRBV6-5 to TRBJ1-1, with 8 bases lining up with TRBD1. The CDR3 runs to 15 residues. Germline V gives CDR1 MNHEY, CDR2 SVGAGI. The V and J ends lost 8 bases and 5 bases, in that order; junction bases with no gene match: 13. The DNA for the CDR3 is TGTGCCAGCCGGAGGCGGGATGGGACAGGTACTGAAGCTTTCTTT. Protein product: CASRRRDGTGTEAFF.

The chain couples TRBV10-3 to TRBJ1-2, with D tentatively TRBD1 (6 bases). CDR3 length equals 14 residues. Deletions cut 6 bases from V and 0 bases from J, with 11 bases between. Germline-derived CDR1 and CDR2 are ENHRY and SYGVKD. This CDR3 reads CAISQGSPNYGYTF. CDR3 in DNA: TGTGCCATCAGCCAGGGGAGTCCTAACTATGGCTACACCTTC.

This clone has just a few counts. The chain employs TRBV27 and TRBJ1-2, with TRBD1 identical over 8 bases. V shed 5 bases and J 7 bases; nucleotides not matched to a gene: 12. Germline V lookup: CDR1 MNHEY, CDR2 SMNVEV (reference sequence). This CDR3 spans 15 amino acids. The DNA for the CDR3 is TGTGCCAGCAGTGGGCGACAGGGGTATGCGTCTGGCTACACCTTC. As protein: CASSGRQGYASGYTF.

The chain recombines TRBV12-3 or TRBV12-4 with TRBJ2-1; weak D call: TRBD2 (6 bases). The CDR3 spans 13 residues. V lost 2 bases and J 9 bases, leaving 11 bases between the germline ends. CDR3 sequence: CASSLKKEGEQFF. CDR3 coding DNA: TGTGCCAGCAGTTTAAAAAAGGAGGGTGAGCAGTTCTTC.

The chain carries TRBV2 and TRBJ1-5; D remains ambiguous. Germline V gives CDR1 SNHLY, CDR2 FYNNEI. This CDR3 comprises 14 residues. Trimming removed 4 bases at V and 6 bases at J, with 13 bases between. The CDR3 DNA reads as TGTGCCAGCAGTGGGGAGGCATGGGGTCAGCCCCAGCATTTT. As protein: CASSGEAWGQPQHF.

This clone was detected only a few times. V is TRBV5-1 and J is TRBJ2-7, with 8 bases lining up with TRBD2. The junction had 8 bases not matched to a gene; V was cut back by 0 bases and J by 6 bases. Looked up from germline, CDR1 is SGHRS and CDR2 is YFSETQ. This CDR3 contains 15 residues. CDR3 protein: CASSLGQTSVGEQYF. In DNA form, the CDR3 reads TGCGCCAGCAGCTTGGGGCAGACTAGCGTGGGCGAGCAGTACTTC.

V is TRBV10-3 and J is TRBJ2-5; 7 bases line up with TRBD1. CDR3 length: 12 amino acids. Germline V lookup: CDR1 ENHRY, CDR2 SYGVKD. The J segment lost 3 bases and the V segment lost 5 bases, leaving 0 bases of the junction unmatched. CDR3 DNA: TGTGCCATCAGTACAGGGGAAGAGACCCAGTACTTC. This translates into CAISTGEETQYF.

The chain employs TRBV5-1 and TRBJ2-3; maybe TRBD2 (6 bases). The germline gives CDR1 SGHRS, CDR2 YFSETQ. Trimming removed 4 bases from V and 0 bases from J, with 9 bases in between. The CDR3 has 14 amino acids. CDR3: CASSTGDSTDTQYF. CDR3 in DNA: TGCGCCAGCAGCACGGGGGACAGCACAGATACGCAGTATTTT.

This clone has just one count. V usage is TRBV7-9 and J usage is TRBJ2-1, with 8 bases fitting TRBD2. With 0 bases clipped from V and 2 bases from J, the junction kept 9 bases outside the gene matches. The CDR3 has 18 amino acids. Germline-derived CDR1 and CDR2 are SEHNR and FQNEAQ (reference sequence). The CDR3 is CASSLAGGGFSPYNEQFF. CDR3 DNA: TGTGCCAGCAGCTTAGCTGGCGGGGGGTTTTCTCCCTACAATGAGCAGTTCTTC.

This chain connects TRBV19 to TRBJ1-1; no firm D call. Per the germline V gene, CDR1 is LNHDA and CDR2 is SQIVND (reference sequence). With 3 bases removed from V and 1 base from J, the gap between germline ends came to 3 bases. CDR3 size: 12 residues. CDR3 amino acids: CASSIGNTEAFF. The DNA for the CDR3 is TGTGCCAGTAGTATCGGGAACACTGAAGCTTTCTTT.